Included here is one TCR beta chain sequence, with context. Its antigen is undetermined. The CDR3 is 15 residues long. The V segment lost 3 bases and the J segment 3 bases; nucleotides outside the gene matches: 7. Germline CDR1 SQVTM, CDR2 ANQGSEA. Produced via immunoSEQ multiplex PCR; TCRdb's table is partial and in-frame only. The profile covers roughly 120,000 clones, with 80% to 90% appearing a single time and around 8.7% taken by the ten largest. The sample belongs to a study of T cell responses to AZD1222 COVID-19 vaccine. Study observations and caveats: Once two AZD1222 doses were given, Spike-specific TCR breadth and depth went up. Just a handful of AZD1222 recipients tested seropositive at baseline. Donor demographics were predominantly white British with a female majority; clonal diversity may be underestimated.

The V gene is TRBV29-1, the J gene TRBJ1-2; 10 bases fit TRBD1. The material was peripheral blood, obtained on day 0 of AZD1222 vaccination. The clonotype comes from an adult in good health. CDR3 nucleotides: TGCAGCGTTGATGTGAGGGACAGGGGAGACTATGGCTACACCTTC. It is translated as CSVDVRDRGDYGYTF.